This T cell receptor beta chain appears in the sequencing data of a study of response to subunit inactivated influenza vaccine. Each CDR3 protein gets one entry after TCRdb re-called the RT-PCR reads with MiXCR. The table records approximately 490,000 distinct CDR3 sequences, approximately 6.9% of them present only once. This CDR3 has 12 amino acids. After removal of 3 bases from V and 13 bases from J, the junction contained 6 bases not matched to a gene. Germline assignment: CDR1 SEHNR and CDR2 FQNEAQ (reference sequence). On this clonotype itself: Its specificity is unknown.

Study-wide results and limits: It was the authors' suggestion that each seasonal influenza vaccination recruits few new T cells.

The receptor was derived from a man aged 50-75 years who received an inactivated influenza vaccine. The chain uses TRBV7-9 and TRBJ1-5; 7 bases fit TRBD1. The source was PBMCs from blood, collected 23 to 25 months after vaccination. The DNA for the CDR3 is TGTGCCAGCAGCTTCACCGGGACAGCACAGCATTTT. This translates into CASSFTGTAQHF. The full variable domain, in which reference TRBV7-9 and TRBJ1-5 provide the parts outside the CDR3, is DTGVSQNPRHKITKRGQNVTFRCDPISEHNRLYWYRQTLGQGPEFLTYFQNEAQLEKSRLLSDRFSAERPKGSFSTLEIQRTEQGDSAMYLCASSFTGTAQHFGDGTRLSIL.